This T cell receptor (beta chain) was obtained from a study of blood T cell repertoires in COVID-19. Study-wide context: Acute and convalescent COVID-19 samples came from the United States, Italy and Spain. T cells, B-cell-depleted T cells, or PBMCs provided the cDNA or gDNA that served as material.

Assay: immunoSEQ multiplex PCR; the TCRdb copy retains only in-frame clones and omits some. The repertoire has 180,000 or so clones, around 86% of them found once; the top ten carry 8% to 10%. CDR3 length: 17 residues. CDR1 is LGHDT, CDR2 YNNKEL, per germline (reference sequence). Trimming left V 0 bases short and J 5 bases short, with 19 bases between. This clonotype was sampled from a man aged 55 to 70 with acute or convalescent COVID-19. This chain uses TRBV3-1 (or the pseudogene TRBV3-2) with TRBJ2-5; TRBD2 is a possible D gene (6 bases). Sequencing was performed on peripheral blood. CDR3 DNA sequence: TGTGCCAGCAGCCAAGATGGATGGGGAGGATCTGGGGAGACCCAGTACTTC. Translated, it gives CASSQDGWGGSGETQYF.